This T cell receptor (beta chain) was recovered during a study of T cells in Graves' hyperthyroidism and ophthalmopathy. General observations from the study: Most thyroid clonotypes expanded above 0.001 appeared in blood too.

Of note for this clonotype: Its antigen remains unknown.

Based on clinical symptoms, serum thyroxine and TRAb, thyroid ultrasound and orbital computed tomography, diagnoses were reached. Deletions cut 4 bases from V and 3 bases from J, with 16 bases between. Germline CDR1 reads ENHRY; CDR2 reads SYGVKD. This CDR3 has 15 residues. RNA transcripts were the template for amplifying TCR beta CDR3 regions. RT-PCR in the first round (using the HTBI primer set) targeted the TCR CDR3. A single record per CDR3 protein comes from TCRdb applying MiXCR to the multiplex PCR reads. The sample contains hundreds of thousands of distinct CDR3 sequences, around 38% of which appear only once.

The receptor's source is a man between 18 and 29 years old with Graves' hyperthyroidism. Specimen: blood. This chain uses TRBV10-3 with TRBJ2-7; D unclear. CDR3 residues: CAISGYSLGRYEQYF. For the CDR3, the DNA is TGTGCCATCAGTGGCTACAGCCTAGGGCGCTACGAGCAGTACTTC.